This T cell receptor beta chain was retrieved from a study of Graves' ophthalmopathy and Graves' hyperthyroidism. Germline V lookup: CDR1 MDHEN, CDR2 SYDVKM. CDR3 length equals 15 residues. V gave up 2 bases and J gave up 5 bases; unmatched junction bases: 6. The authors amplified TCR beta CDR3 regions from RNA transcripts. HTBI primers were used in a first-round RT-PCR, which preceded a second-round multiplex PCR. A single record per CDR3 protein comes from TCRdb applying MiXCR to the multiplex PCR reads. Of hundreds of thousands of distinct CDR3 sequences in the sample, about a fifth were seen once. Ten or more counts support this clonotype.

The material sequenced was peripheral blood. The source is a woman aged 18-29 years with stable Graves' hyperthyroidism. Some clones in this sample may be carry-over from other donors' samples. The chain links TRBV28 to TRBJ2-5, with 9 bases that match TRBD2. CDR3 residues: CASSLAGGLAETQYF. CDR3 sequence (DNA): TGTGCCAGCAGTTTAGCGGGAGGGCTGGCTGAGACCCAGTACTTC.